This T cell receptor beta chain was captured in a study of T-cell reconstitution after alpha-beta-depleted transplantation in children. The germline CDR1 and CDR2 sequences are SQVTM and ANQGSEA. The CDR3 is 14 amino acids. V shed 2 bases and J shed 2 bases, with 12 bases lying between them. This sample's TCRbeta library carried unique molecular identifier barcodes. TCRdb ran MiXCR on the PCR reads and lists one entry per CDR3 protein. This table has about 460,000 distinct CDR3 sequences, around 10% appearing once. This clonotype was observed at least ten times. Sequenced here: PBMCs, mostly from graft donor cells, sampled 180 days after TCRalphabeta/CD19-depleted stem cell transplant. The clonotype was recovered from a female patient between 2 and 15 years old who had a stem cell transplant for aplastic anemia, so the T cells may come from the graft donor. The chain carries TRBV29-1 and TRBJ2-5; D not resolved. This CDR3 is CSVETVTFQETQYF. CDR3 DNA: TGCAGCGTTGAAACAGTGACTTTTCAAGAGACCCAGTACTTC.